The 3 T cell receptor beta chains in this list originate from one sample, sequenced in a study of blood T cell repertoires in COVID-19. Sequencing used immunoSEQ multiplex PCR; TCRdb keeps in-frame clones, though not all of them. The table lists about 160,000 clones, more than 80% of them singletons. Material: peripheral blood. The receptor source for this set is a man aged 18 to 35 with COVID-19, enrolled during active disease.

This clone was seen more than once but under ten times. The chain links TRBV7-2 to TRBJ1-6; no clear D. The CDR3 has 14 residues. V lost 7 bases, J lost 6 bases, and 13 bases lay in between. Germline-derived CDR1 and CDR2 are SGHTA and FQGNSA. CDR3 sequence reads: CASKPTGSNSPLHF. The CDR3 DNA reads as TGTGCCAGCAAACCAACGGGGTCTAATTCACCCCTCCACTTT.

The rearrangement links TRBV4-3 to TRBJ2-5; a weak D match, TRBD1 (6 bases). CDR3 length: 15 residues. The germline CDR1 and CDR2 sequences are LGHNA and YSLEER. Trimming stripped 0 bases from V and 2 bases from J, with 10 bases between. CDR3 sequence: CASSQDRTDQETQYF. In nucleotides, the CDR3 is TGCGCCAGCAGCCAAGATAGGACAGATCAAGAGACCCAGTACTTC.

This CDR3 is CASSVRGNGGELFF. The CDR3 DNA sequence: TGTGCCAGCAGCGTAAGGGGAAATGGCGGGGAGCTGTTTTTT. The chain links TRBV9 to TRBJ2-2; D is perhaps TRBD1 (5 bases). V was cut by 1 base and J by 7 bases, with 11 bases left in between. Germline values: CDR1 SGDLS, CDR2 YYNGEE. The CDR3 runs 14 residues.